The 20 T cell receptor beta chains listed next were all sequenced from one sample in a study of T cells in Graves' hyperthyroidism and ophthalmopathy (dated by TCRdb to the late 2010s). The library was built by means of multiplex PCR. Sequencing was performed on an Illumina HiSeq 2000. TCR beta CDR3 regions were amplified from RNA transcripts. The first round of RT-PCR for the TCR CDR3 was performed with the HTBI primer set and the Qiagen OneStep RT-PCR kit. TCRdb reprocessing: public reads trimmed at Q25 with fastp, clones called with MiXCR, in-frame beta chains kept. Each CDR3 protein appears once, grouped with its most common genes and DNA. This sample lists under 350,000 distinct CDR3 sequences; 10% to 15% were detected once. Of the sample, 7.8% falls within the top ten clones. The source material was blood. These receptors all come from a woman in her twenties or thirties with Graves' hyperthyroidism that later progressed to Graves' ophthalmopathy.

In this sample, this clonotype turned up many times. The V call is TRBV2, the J call TRBJ2-5, with 8 bases identical to TRBD2. The CDR3 extends over 14 amino acids. CDR1 SNHLY and CDR2 FYNNEI come from the germline V gene. V lost 1 base to trimming and J lost 4 bases; unmatched junction nucleotides: 2. The CDR3 spells CASSEVRGGETQYF. CDR3 DNA: TGTGCCAGCAGTGAAGTCCGGGGGGGAGAGACCCAGTACTTC.

The chain combines TRBV6-1 with TRBJ1-2; 7 nucleotides align to TRBD1. Germline V gene lookup returns CDR1 MNHNS and CDR2 SASEGT. Unmatched junction bases numbered 5, after V lost 2 bases and J lost 2 bases. The CDR3 runs 15 residues. The CDR3 is CASSESQGVNYGYTF. CDR3 DNA: TGTGCCAGCAGTGAAAGTCAGGGGGTCAACTATGGCTACACCTTC.

This chain joins TRBV6-5 and TRBJ2-2, with TRBD2 as a possible D gene (5 bases). The V end lost 4 bases, the J end lost 4 bases, and 13 bases lay between the germline ends. Germline CDR1 MNHEY, CDR2 SVGAGI. The CDR3 consists of 15 residues. The CDR3 region has the DNA TGTGCCAGCAGTTGGAAACCAGGAGGCACCGGGGAGCTGTTTTTT. It encodes CASSWKPGGTGELFF.

This clonotype was seen ten or more times. This chain uses TRBV6-1 with TRBJ1-5; no reliable D call. CDR1 is MNHNS, CDR2 SASEGT, per germline. The CDR3 length is 14 residues. Trimming left V 5 bases short and J 6 bases short, with 14 bases between. CDR3: CASSRMANTQPQHF. CDR3 DNA sequence: TGTGCCAGCAGTCGGATGGCCAACACTCAGCCCCAGCATTTT.

The DNA for the CDR3 is TGCAGTGCCCTCCTTTTAGGACAGGGCACCTATCAGCCCCAGCATTTT. Translated: CSALLLGQGTYQPQHF. This chain joins TRBV20-1 and TRBJ1-5; 8 positions match TRBD1. The V and J ends lost 6 bases and 5 bases, in that order; junction bases with no gene match: 15. The CDR3 is made up of 16 amino acids. Germline CDR1 DFQATT, CDR2 SNEGSKA (reference sequence).

The chain links TRBV6-5 to TRBJ1-6; 10 positions match TRBD1. The CDR3 loop spans 17 amino acids. Germline lookup yields CDR1 MNHEY and CDR2 SVGAGI. Unmatched junction bases numbered 8, after V lost 0 bases and J lost 9 bases. DNA of the CDR3: TGTGCCAGCAGTTACTCCCCCCCGGACAGGGGGGCTTCACCCCTCCACTTT. Translated: CASSYSPPDRGASPLHF.

This clonotype has a count of ten or more. This chain links TRBV7-6 with TRBJ1-6, with TRBD1 as a possible D gene (5 bases). Trimming took 5 bases from V and 11 from J, leaving 16 bases between them. This CDR3 contains 14 residues. CDR1 SGHVS and CDR2 FNYEAQ come from the germline V gene. The CDR3 nucleotides read TGTGCCAGCAGCGGGGGGACCGCCTCCCCACCCCTCCACTTT. This codes for CASSGGTASPPLHF.

This clonotype occurred many times. The V gene is TRBV7-2, the J gene TRBJ2-7; TRBD2 matches 7 bases. The junction had 6 bases not matched to a gene; V was cut back by 3 bases and J by 1 base. Germline CDR1 SGHTA, CDR2 FQGNSA. This CDR3 region has 15 residues. The CDR3 loop is CASSFVGGPSYEQYF. CDR3 nucleotide sequence: TGTGCCAGCAGCTTTGTGGGAGGGCCATCCTACGAGCAGTACTTC.

This clonotype appeared a few times. A read error may account for a junction end that differs from germline. V and J are TRBV18 and TRBJ2-5; weak D call: TRBD2 (6 bases). CDR1 is KGHSH, CDR2 LQKENI, per germline. This CDR3 has 14 residues. The DNA of the CDR3 is TGTACCAGCTCACCGGAGGGACGTTGGGAGACCCAGTACTTC. Its protein is CTSSPEGRWETQYF.

The sample holds many counts of this clonotype. The chain is built from TRBV6-2 or TRBV6-3 and TRBJ2-7; 7 bases match TRBD2. The germline CDR1 and CDR2 sequences are MNHEY and SVGEGT. Germline trimming cut 8 bases from V and 2 bases from J; bases unmatched to any gene: 9. This CDR3 spans 14 amino acids. CDR3 DNA: TGTGCCAGCTGCCCTAGCGGTCAAACCTACGAGCAGTACTTC. Amino acids: CASCPSGQTYEQYF.

In this sample, this clonotype turned up many times. V usage is TRBV5-1 and J usage is TRBJ2-3; tentatively, D is TRBD1 (6 bases). V was pared by 0 bases and J by 3 bases, with 11 bases between. This CDR3 contains 15 residues. Germline V gene data show CDR1 as SGHRS and CDR2 as YFSETQ. CDR3 sequence (DNA): TGCGCCAGCAGCTTGGACTCAGGGGTGACAGATACGCAGTATTTT. Residues: CASSLDSGVTDTQYF.

CDR3 bases: TGTGCCAGCACCGGACAGGGTAGGTCGGCCGAGCAGTACTTC. Encoded protein: CASTGQGRSAEQYF. The chain links TRBV28 to TRBJ2-7, with 8 positions matching TRBD1. After removal of 7 bases from V and 6 bases from J, the junction contained 11 bases not matched to a gene. The CDR3 length is 14 residues. Germline CDR1 reads MDHEN; CDR2 reads SYDVKM.

This clonotype appeared many times. J is TRBJ2-2 and V is TRBV27; D is ambiguous. The germline gives CDR1 MNHEY, CDR2 SMNVEV (reference sequence). The V end was cut by 5 bases, the J end by 2 bases, with 6 bases between. The CDR3 totals 13 residues. The CDR3 nucleotides are TGTGCCAGCAGTACCAAAAACACCGGGGAGCTGTTTTTT. It encodes CASSTKNTGELFF.

This clonotype appeared many times. CDR3 in DNA: TGCAGTGCCGAAGAGGTGGTCGAATTTTATGGCTACACCTTC. Amino acids: CSAEEVVEFYGYTF. This chain joins TRBV20-1 and TRBJ1-2; D is uncertain. V lost 6 bases to trimming and J lost 5 bases, with 19 bases between them. This CDR3 is 14 amino acids long. Per the germline V gene, CDR1 is DFQATT and CDR2 is SNEGSKA (reference sequence).

Worth noting for this clonotype: Because the CDR3 is missing its conserved closing phenylalanine or tryptophan, this is likely a read error. V usage is TRBV28 and J usage is TRBJ1-1; D is undetermined. The CDR3 runs to 14 residues. CDR1 is MDHEN and CDR2 is SYDVKM in the germline V gene. V was cut by 5 bases and J by 4 bases, with 14 bases left in between. Here the CDR3 reads CASSAMGEGTEAFL. The CDR3 nucleotides are TGTGCCAGCAGTGCCATGGGAGAAGGCACTGAAGCTTTCCTT.

This clonotype has at least ten counts. The V call is TRBV24-1, the J call TRBJ1-2; 9 bases fit TRBD1. Germline CDR1 reads KGHDR; CDR2 reads SFDVKD. CDR3 length: 13 residues. The J segment lost 6 bases and the V segment lost 4 bases, leaving 2 bases of the junction unmatched. This chain's CDR3 is CATSDTGGDGYTF. CDR3 sequence (DNA): TGTGCCACCAGTGACACAGGGGGCGATGGCTACACCTTC.

In its sample, this clonotype was seen a few times. This chain joins TRBV9 and TRBJ2-2, with D maybe TRBD2 (6 bases). CDR1 is SGDLS and CDR2 is YYNGEE in the germline V gene. The CDR3 loop spans 16 amino acids. Trimming removed 4 bases from V and 0 bases from J, with 13 bases in between. The CDR3, as DNA: TGTGCCAGCAGCCTCCGGGACTTTGCGAACACCGGGGAGCTGTTTTTT. Translation: CASSLRDFANTGELFF.

This clonotype has a count of ten or more. The chain recombines TRBV20-1 with TRBJ2-7; possible D gene TRBD1, 6 bases. The CDR3 loop spans 12 amino acids. Germline V lookup: CDR1 DFQATT, CDR2 SNEGSKA (reference sequence). The V end lost 6 bases, the J end lost 3 bases, and 12 bases lay between the germline ends. This CDR3 is CSADKTGYEQYF. In DNA, the CDR3 is TGCAGTGCCGATAAGACAGGCTACGAGCAGTACTTC.

This clonotype was observed at least ten times. V is TRBV27 and J is TRBJ2-7; D remains ambiguous. The V end lost 6 bases, the J end lost 7 bases, and 16 bases lay between the germline ends. The germline CDR1 and CDR2 sequences are MNHEY and SMNVEV (reference sequence). CDR3 length equals 13 residues. The CDR3, as DNA: TGTGCCAGCAGGCGAGACTTCCGGACGGAGCAGTACTTC. It codes for CASRRDFRTEQYF.

Points on this clonotype: At one end the junction does not follow the germline gene, possibly because of a read error. The V and J genes are TRBV11-3 and TRBJ2-2; D is possibly TRBD2 (6 bases). The CDR3 runs 15 residues. Per the germline V gene, CDR1 is SGHNT and CDR2 is YENEEA. This CDR3 is CASSPFDGTTGGLFF. Here the CDR3 DNA reads TGTGCCAGCAGCCCCTTTGACGGGACCACCGGGGGGCTGTTTTTT.